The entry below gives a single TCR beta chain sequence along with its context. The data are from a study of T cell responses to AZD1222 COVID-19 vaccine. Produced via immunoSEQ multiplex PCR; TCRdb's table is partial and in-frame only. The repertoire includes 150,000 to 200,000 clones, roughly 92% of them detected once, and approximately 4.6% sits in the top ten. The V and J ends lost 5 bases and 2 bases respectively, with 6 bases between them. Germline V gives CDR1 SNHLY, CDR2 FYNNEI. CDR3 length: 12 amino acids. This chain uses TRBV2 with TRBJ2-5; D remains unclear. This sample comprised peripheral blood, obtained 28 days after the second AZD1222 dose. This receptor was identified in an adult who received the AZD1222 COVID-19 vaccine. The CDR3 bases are TGTGCCAGCAGTAGGCAACAAGAGACCCAGTACTTC. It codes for CASSRQQETQYF.